One and the same sample provided the 30 T cell receptor beta chains below, sequenced in a study of response to subunit inactivated influenza vaccine. TCRdb ran MiXCR on the RT-PCR reads and lists one entry per CDR3 protein. The sample lists fewer than 400,000 distinct CDR3 sequences; 21% were seen once. The sequences come from PBMCs from blood, collected approximately 20 months after vaccination. These receptors originate from a man aged 50 to 69 who received an inactivated influenza vaccine.

The rearrangement links TRBV9 to TRBJ1-4; D is uncertain. The CDR3 loop spans 15 amino acids. CDR1 and CDR2 from the germline V gene are SGDLS and YYNGEE. Trimming took 0 bases from V and 0 from J, leaving 6 bases between them. CDR3 DNA sequence: TGTGCCAGCAGCGTAGCAGGCGCAACTAATGAAAAACTGTTTTTT. Translation gives CASSVAGATNEKLFF.

This clonotype was observed many times. V gene TRBV7-9 combines with J gene TRBJ1-1; possibly TRBD1 for D (5 bases). Between the trimmed V and J ends, which lost 5 bases and 0 bases, there was a span of 7 bases. CDR3 length: 13 amino acids. Looked up from germline, CDR1 is SEHNR and CDR2 is FQNEAQ (reference sequence). CDR3 sequence reads: CASSGTVNTEAFF. The CDR3, as DNA: TGTGCCAGCAGCGGGACGGTGAACACTGAAGCTTTCTTT.

This clonotype was counted at least ten times. The genes are TRBV12-3 or TRBV12-4 and TRBJ1-1; no clear D gene. The CDR3 length is 13 residues. V shed 8 bases and J shed 7 bases, with 17 bases lying between them. CDR3 DNA sequence: TGTGCCAGCTGCCCAACACCCCTGGTTGAAGCTTTCTTT. Its protein product is CASCPTPLVEAFF.

The chain carries TRBV7-9 and TRBJ1-6; 7 nucleotides agree with TRBD1. Germline-derived CDR1 and CDR2 are SEHNR and FQNEAQ (reference sequence). The CDR3 totals 15 residues. V shed 2 bases and J 3 bases; nucleotides not matched to a gene: 1. DNA for the CDR3: TGTGCCAGCAGCTTAACAGGGGACTATAATTCACCCCTCCACTTT. This codes for CASSLTGDYNSPLHF.

CDR3 DNA sequence: TGTGCCAGCAGTTTTCTAGCAGAGCCAGATACGCAGTATTTT. Amino acids: CASSFLAEPDTQYF. The chain couples TRBV12-3 or TRBV12-4 to TRBJ2-3; D perhaps matches TRBD2 (5 bases). Trimming left V 3 bases short and J 4 bases short, with 11 bases between. This CDR3 spans 14 amino acids.

The chain recombines TRBV7-8 with TRBJ2-7; D is tentatively TRBD1 or TRBD2 (7 bases each). CDR1 and CDR2 (germline): SGHVS, FQNEAQ. V was shortened by 8 bases and J by 4 bases, with 18 bases between the two germline ends. This CDR3 comprises 14 residues. In DNA, the CDR3 is TGTGCCAGCGTCAGGGGGAGGGGGATTTACGAGCAGTACTTC. It codes for CASVRGRGIYEQYF.

This chain joins TRBV23-1 and TRBJ2-1, with 9 nucleotides matching TRBD2. TRBV23-1 is an ORF, with its function uncertain. Unmatched junction bases numbered 6, after V lost 0 bases and J lost 6 bases. CDR3 length: 16 amino acids. Here the CDR3 DNA reads TGCGCCAGCAGTCAATCGGATAGCGGGGGCCCCAATGAGCAGTTCTTC. Residues: CASSQSDSGGPNEQFF.

This rearrangement joins TRBV4-2 to TRBJ1-1; D possibly corresponds to TRBD1 (5 bases). Trimming removed 1 base at V and 3 bases at J, with 9 bases between. Germline lookup yields CDR1 LGHNA and CDR2 YNFKEQ. The CDR3 contains 14 residues. As DNA, the CDR3 is TGTGCCAGCAGCCAAGTTCAGGGAGACACTGAAGCTTTCTTT. Residues: CASSQVQGDTEAFF.

V gene TRBV30 combines with J gene TRBJ2-6, with TRBD1 matching over 9 bases. The trim removed 5 bases at V and 2 bases at J, leaving 4 bases unmatched. The CDR3 consists of 15 residues. Germline CDR1 GTSNPN, CDR2 SVGIG (reference sequence). The CDR3 protein is CAWGTGYTGANVLTF. The CDR3 region has the DNA TGTGCCTGGGGGACAGGGTATACTGGGGCCAACGTCCTGACTTTC.

This clonotype was detected only a few times. This sequence joins TRBV11-2 and TRBJ1-6, with 9 nucleotides matching TRBD1. This CDR3 region has 15 residues. The germline gives CDR1 SGHAT, CDR2 FQNNGV. V shed 2 bases and J 7 bases; nucleotides not matched to a gene: 3. This chain's CDR3 is CASSLTGTGNSPLHF. For the CDR3, the DNA is TGTGCCAGCAGCTTAACCGGGACAGGGAATTCACCCCTCCACTTT.

To note about this clonotype: This may be a read error, as it is one base from a much larger clone. The chain is built from TRBV12-3 or TRBV12-4 and TRBJ1-3; D is ambiguous. This CDR3 has 14 residues. The CDR3 nucleotides read TGTGCCAGCAGTTTATCCAGCTCTGGAAACATCATATATTTT. It translates to CASSLSSSGNIIYF.

The DNA for the CDR3 is TGTGCCAGCATAAATTGGGCTAGCGGGCGCGCGAACACCGGGGAGCTGTTTTTT. It specifies CASINWASGRANTGELFF. This chain joins TRBV12-3 or TRBV12-4 and TRBJ2-2, with 8 bases aligning to TRBD2. V was clipped by 7 bases and J by 0 bases; unmatched bases: 13. The CDR3 is 18 residues long.

The rearrangement uses TRBV27 and TRBJ2-1; 9 nucleotides line up with TRBD1. Per germline, CDR1 MNHEY and CDR2 SMNVEV (reference sequence). The CDR3 consists of 14 residues. Trimming removed 6 bases from V and 6 bases from J; junction bases left unmatched: 6. CDR3 sequence: CASRYRGRGNEQFF. The CDR3 DNA reads TGTGCCAGCAGATACAGGGGGCGAGGCAATGAGCAGTTCTTC.

V gene TRBV5-1 combines with J gene TRBJ1-1, with 10 nucleotides matching TRBD1. The V and J ends lost 0 bases and 4 bases, in that order; junction bases with no gene match: 9. This CDR3 comprises 17 residues. Germline V CDR1 and CDR2: SGHRS, YFSETQ. In DNA, the CDR3 is TGCGCCAGCAGCTTGGAGGGACAGGGGAGAATCGGCACTGAAGCTTTCTTT. Translated, it gives CASSLEGQGRIGTEAFF.

The chain recombines TRBV7-9 with TRBJ2-7, with D possibly matching TRBD1 (6 bases). V lost 5 bases and J 3 bases, leaving 11 bases between the germline ends. Per germline, CDR1 SEHNR and CDR2 FQNEAQ (reference sequence). CDR3 length: 13 residues. The CDR3 loop is CASSPDSFYEQYF. In DNA, the CDR3 is TGTGCCAGCAGCCCGGACAGCTTCTACGAGCAGTACTTC.

This clonotype was seen a few times. The chain joins TRBV15 to TRBJ1-2, with no clear D. The germline CDR1 and CDR2 sequences are LNHNV and YYDKDF (reference sequence). The length of the CDR3 is 13 residues. V dropped 1 base and J dropped 8 bases, with 11 bases sitting between them. The CDR3 sequence: CATSRVPSDGYTF. CDR3 in DNA: TGTGCCACCAGCAGAGTTCCATCCGACGGCTACACCTTC.

This clonotype was seen ten or more times. CDR3 in amino acids: CASSYSTRMNTEAFF. CDR3 DNA: TGTGCCAGCAGTTACTCGACCAGAATGAACACTGAAGCTTTCTTT. This rearrangement joins TRBV6-5 to TRBJ1-1, with no clear D. Germline V CDR1 and CDR2: MNHEY, SVGAGI. The CDR3 totals 15 residues. V was trimmed by 0 bases and J by 0 bases, leaving 8 bases between them.

In its sample, this clonotype was seen many times. The chain joins TRBV2 to TRBJ1-1, with 7 bases aligning to TRBD1. V gave up 6 bases and J gave up 1 base; unmatched junction bases: 8. The CDR3 has 15 residues. From germline, CDR1 is SNHLY and CDR2 FYNNEI. CDR3 nucleotides: TGTGCCAGCAGACCCGCCGGGACAGCGAACACTGAAGCTTTCTTT. This codes for CASRPAGTANTEAFF.

This clonotype was picked up a small number of times. V usage is TRBV10-3 and J usage is TRBJ1-3; no reliable D call. The CDR3 has 17 amino acids. The ends were cut back, 0 bases at V and 1 base at J, with 13 bases in the middle. Germline V gene data show CDR1 as ENHRY and CDR2 as SYGVKD. CDR3 sequence: CAISESIGRESGNTIYF. CDR3 DNA: TGTGCCATCAGTGAGTCGATCGGTAGGGAATCTGGAAACACCATATATTTT.

This chain uses TRBV30 with TRBJ2-4; a possible D gene is TRBD2 (6 bases). The CDR3 extends over 14 amino acids. The V gene lost 3 bases and the J gene lost 0 bases, with 9 bases spanning the gap. Germline V gene lookup returns CDR1 GTSNPN and CDR2 SVGIG (reference sequence). The CDR3 DNA follows: TGTGCCTGGAGCGGGACTTTAGCCAAAAACATTCAGTACTTC. It codes for CAWSGTLAKNIQYF.

The chain recombines TRBV4-1 with TRBJ1-2; 7 positions agree with TRBD1. V shed 2 bases and J 8 bases; nucleotides not matched to a gene: 14. CDR3 length: 16 residues. The germline gives CDR1 MGHRA, CDR2 YSYEKL. The CDR3 sequence: CASSQRTGDASRGYTF. Written as DNA, the CDR3 is TGCGCCAGCAGCCAACGAACAGGGGACGCATCTAGAGGCTACACCTTC.

This clonotype was detected many times. The genes are TRBV29-1 and TRBJ1-1, with 7 bases fitting TRBD1. J gave up 5 bases and V 2 bases, and 5 bases lay outside the gene matches. Germline V gene lookup returns CDR1 SQVTM and CDR2 ANQGSEA. The CDR3 spans 13 residues. In nucleotides, the CDR3 is TGCAGCGTTGAACCGGGCAGGGGGACTGAAGCTTTCTTT. As protein: CSVEPGRGTEAFF.

There are a few counts of this clonotype. This CDR3 reads CANIPPGLAGGPEIPKNIQYF. Written as DNA, the CDR3 is TGTGCCAACATACCCCCGGGACTAGCGGGGGGGCCGGAGATCCCCAAAAACATTCAGTACTTC. This sequence joins TRBV6-2 or TRBV6-3 and TRBJ2-4; TRBD2 matches at 16 bases. The J segment lost 2 bases and the V segment lost 10 bases, leaving 20 bases of the junction unmatched. The germline gives CDR1 MNHEY, CDR2 SVGEGT. The CDR3 consists of 21 residues.

There are many counts of this clonotype. V gene TRBV10-3 combines with J gene TRBJ1-4; D remains unclear. Germline loops: CDR1 ENHRY, CDR2 SYGVKD. V gave up 1 base and J gave up 5 bases, with 8 bases separating them. This CDR3 contains 14 residues. CDR3: CAISEWQANEKLFF. In DNA form, the CDR3 reads TGTGCCATCAGTGAGTGGCAGGCAAATGAAAAACTGTTTTTT.

The rearrangement joins TRBV6-2 or TRBV6-3 to TRBJ2-2, with TRBD2 matching 11 bases. Trimming at V came to 8 bases and at J to 0 bases, leaving 8 bases not matched to a gene. CDR3 size: 17 residues. Germline CDR1 and CDR2: MNHEY and SVGEGT. The CDR3 DNA sequence: TGTGCCAGCGTATCACCGGGACTAGCGGCGAACACCGGGGAGCTGTTTTTT. Translating it yields CASVSPGLAANTGELFF.

The CDR3: CASSVERQFF. CDR3 DNA: TGTGCCAGCAGTGTTGAACGGCAGTTCTTC. The chain joins TRBV2 to TRBJ2-1; no reliable D call. The CDR3 loop spans 10 amino acids. Germline V CDR1 and CDR2: SNHLY, FYNNEI. V was shortened by 4 bases and J by 12 bases, with 7 bases between the two germline ends.

The genes are TRBV30 and TRBJ1-2; D remains unclear. Trimming took 0 bases from V and 2 from J, leaving 10 bases between them. Germline V lookup: CDR1 GTSNPN, CDR2 SVGIG (reference sequence). This CDR3 has 14 residues. The CDR3: CAWSVTRGNYGYTF. DNA for the CDR3: TGTGCCTGGAGTGTGACCCGAGGGAACTATGGCTACACCTTC.

This clonotype has just a few counts. The chain links TRBV19 to TRBJ2-2, with D possibly TRBD2 on 5 matching bases. Germline V lookup: CDR1 LNHDA, CDR2 SQIVND (reference sequence). The V and J ends lost 3 bases and 5 bases respectively, with 13 bases between them. This CDR3 comprises 15 residues. In nucleotides, the CDR3 is TGTGCCAGTAGTATGGAGGTAGCGCGGACCGGGGAGCTGTTTTTT. Protein sequence: CASSMEVARTGELFF.

The table lists this clonotype with a few counts. The chain is built from TRBV3-1 and TRBJ2-7, with D perhaps TRBD1 (6 bases). The CDR3 has 13 amino acids. The V gene lost 5 bases and the J gene lost 4 bases, with 12 bases spanning the gap. Per the germline V gene, CDR1 is LGHDT and CDR2 is YNNKEL (reference sequence). DNA for the CDR3: TGTGCCAGCAGCAGTTCGACAGGATACGAGCAGTACTTC. Encoded protein: CASSSSTGYEQYF.

This clonotype came up a few times. The chain recombines TRBV28 with TRBJ2-3, with TRBD1 as a possible D gene (6 bases). The germline V gene has CDR1 MDHEN and CDR2 SYDVKM. There are 14 residues in the CDR3. V was pared by 5 bases and J by 4 bases, with 13 bases between. CDR3 DNA sequence: TGTGCCAGCAGTCCGCAGGGGCGCCCAGATACGCAGTATTTT. Translation: CASSPQGRPDTQYF.